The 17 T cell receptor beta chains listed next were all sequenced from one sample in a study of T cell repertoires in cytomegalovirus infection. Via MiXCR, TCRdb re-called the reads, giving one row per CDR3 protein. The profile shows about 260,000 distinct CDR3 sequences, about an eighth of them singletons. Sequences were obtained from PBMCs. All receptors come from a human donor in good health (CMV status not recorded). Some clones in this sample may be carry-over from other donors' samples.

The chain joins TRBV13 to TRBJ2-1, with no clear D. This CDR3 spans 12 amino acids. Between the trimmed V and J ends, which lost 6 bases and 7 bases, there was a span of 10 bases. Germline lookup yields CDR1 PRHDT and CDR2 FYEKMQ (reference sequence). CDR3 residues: CASRWERNEQFF. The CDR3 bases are TGTGCCAGCAGATGGGAACGGAATGAGCAGTTCTTC.

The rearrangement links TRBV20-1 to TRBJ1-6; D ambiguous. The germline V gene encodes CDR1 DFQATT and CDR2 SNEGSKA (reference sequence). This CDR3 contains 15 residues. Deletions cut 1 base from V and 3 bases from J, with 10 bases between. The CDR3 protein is CSARVVQFYNSPLHF. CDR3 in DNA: TGCAGTGCTAGAGTGGTACAATTCTATAATTCACCCCTCCACTTT.

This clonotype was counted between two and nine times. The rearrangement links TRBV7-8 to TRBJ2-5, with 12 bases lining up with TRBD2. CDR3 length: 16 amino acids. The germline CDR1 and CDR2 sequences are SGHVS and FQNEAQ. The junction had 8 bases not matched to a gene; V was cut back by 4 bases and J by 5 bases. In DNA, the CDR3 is TGTGCCAGCAGCTGGGAACTAGCGGGGGGAGAGGAGACCCAGTACTTC. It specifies CASSWELAGGEETQYF. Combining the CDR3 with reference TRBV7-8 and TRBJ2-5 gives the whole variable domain GAGVSQSPRYKVAKRGQDVALRCDPISGHVSLFWYQQALGQGPEFLTYFQNEAQLDKSGLPSDRFFAERPEGSVSTLKIQRTQQEDSAVYLCASSWELAGGEETQYFGPGTRLLVL.

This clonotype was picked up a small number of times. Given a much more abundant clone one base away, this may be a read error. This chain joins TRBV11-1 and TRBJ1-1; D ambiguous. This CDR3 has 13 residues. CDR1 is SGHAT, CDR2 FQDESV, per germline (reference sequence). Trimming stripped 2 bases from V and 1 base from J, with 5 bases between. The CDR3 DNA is TGTGCCAGCAGCTTAACACAGAACACTGAAGCTTTCTTT. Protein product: CASSLTQNTEAFF.

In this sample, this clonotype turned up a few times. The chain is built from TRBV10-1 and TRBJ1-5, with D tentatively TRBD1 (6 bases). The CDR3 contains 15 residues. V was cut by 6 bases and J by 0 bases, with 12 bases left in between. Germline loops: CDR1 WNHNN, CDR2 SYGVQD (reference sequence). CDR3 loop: CASRSHRDSNQPQHF. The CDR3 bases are TGCGCCAGCAGGAGCCACAGGGATAGCAATCAGCCCCAGCATTTT.

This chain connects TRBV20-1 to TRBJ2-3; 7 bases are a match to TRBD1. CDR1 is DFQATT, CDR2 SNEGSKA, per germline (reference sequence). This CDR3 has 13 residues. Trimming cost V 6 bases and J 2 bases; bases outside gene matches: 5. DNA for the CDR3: TGCAGTGCAGCCGACAGGGTCACAGATACGCAGTATTTT. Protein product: CSAADRVTDTQYF.

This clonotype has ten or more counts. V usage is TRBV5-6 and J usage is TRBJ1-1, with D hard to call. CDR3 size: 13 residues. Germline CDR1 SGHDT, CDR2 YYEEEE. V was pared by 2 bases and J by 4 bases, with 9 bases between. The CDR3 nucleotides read TGTGCCAGCAGCTTCGTGTCGACCACTGAAGCTTTCTTT. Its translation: CASSFVSTTEAFF.

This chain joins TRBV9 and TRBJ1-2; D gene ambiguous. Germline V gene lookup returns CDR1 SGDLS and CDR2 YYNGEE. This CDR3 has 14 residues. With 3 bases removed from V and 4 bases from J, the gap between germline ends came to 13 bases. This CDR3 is CASSGRTFLYGYTF. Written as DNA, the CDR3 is TGTGCCAGCAGCGGACGGACTTTCCTCTATGGCTACACCTTC. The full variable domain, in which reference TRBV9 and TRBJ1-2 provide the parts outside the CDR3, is DSGVTQTPKHLITATGQRVTLRCSPRSGDLSVYWYQQSLDQGLQFLIQYYNGEERAKGNILERFSAQQFPDLHSELNLSSLELGDSALYFCASSGRTFLYGYTFGSGTRLTVV.

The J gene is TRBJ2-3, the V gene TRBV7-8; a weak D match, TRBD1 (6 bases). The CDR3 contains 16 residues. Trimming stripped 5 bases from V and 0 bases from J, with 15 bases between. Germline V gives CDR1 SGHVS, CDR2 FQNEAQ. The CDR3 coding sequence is TGTGCCAGCAGCGTAACAGGGATTCCGAGCACAGATACGCAGTATTTT. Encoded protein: CASSVTGIPSTDTQYF.

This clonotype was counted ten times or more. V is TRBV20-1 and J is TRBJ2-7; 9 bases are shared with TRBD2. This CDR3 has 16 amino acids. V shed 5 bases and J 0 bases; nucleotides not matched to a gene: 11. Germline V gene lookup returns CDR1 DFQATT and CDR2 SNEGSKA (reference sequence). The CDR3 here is CSARRPLAGISYEQYF. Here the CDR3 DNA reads TGCAGTGCTCGAAGACCTCTAGCGGGAATCTCCTACGAGCAGTACTTC.

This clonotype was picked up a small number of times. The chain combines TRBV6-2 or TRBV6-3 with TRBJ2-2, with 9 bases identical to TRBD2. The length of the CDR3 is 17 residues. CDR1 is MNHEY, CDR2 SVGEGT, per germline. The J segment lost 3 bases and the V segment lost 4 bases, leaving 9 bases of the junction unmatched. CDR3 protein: CASSSTRLAEYTGELFF. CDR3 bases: TGTGCCAGCAGTTCAACGAGACTAGCGGAATACACCGGGGAGCTGTTTTTT.

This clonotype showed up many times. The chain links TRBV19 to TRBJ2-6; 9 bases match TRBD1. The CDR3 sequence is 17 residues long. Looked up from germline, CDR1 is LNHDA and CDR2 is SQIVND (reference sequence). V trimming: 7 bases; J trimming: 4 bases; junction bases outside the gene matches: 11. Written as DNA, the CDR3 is TGTGCCAGTATCCCGGGACAGGGTTTACTCGGGGCCAACGTCCTGACTTTC. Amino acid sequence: CASIPGQGLLGANVLTF.

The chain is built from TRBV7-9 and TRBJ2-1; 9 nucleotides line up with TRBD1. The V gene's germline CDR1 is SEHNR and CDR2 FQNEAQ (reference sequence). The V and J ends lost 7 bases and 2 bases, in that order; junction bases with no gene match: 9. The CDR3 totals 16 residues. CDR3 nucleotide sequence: TGTGCCAGCACCGTCCTGGACAGGGGCCCCTACAATGAGCAGTTCTTC. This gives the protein CASTVLDRGPYNEQFF.

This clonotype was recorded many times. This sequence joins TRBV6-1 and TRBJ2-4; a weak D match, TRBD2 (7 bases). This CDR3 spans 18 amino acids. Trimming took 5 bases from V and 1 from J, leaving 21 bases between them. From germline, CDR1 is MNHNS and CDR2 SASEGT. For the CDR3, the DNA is TGTGCCAGCAGTTACAGCGATCGGGCGGGGGCGGCCAAAAACATTCAGTACTTC. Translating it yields CASSYSDRAGAAKNIQYF.

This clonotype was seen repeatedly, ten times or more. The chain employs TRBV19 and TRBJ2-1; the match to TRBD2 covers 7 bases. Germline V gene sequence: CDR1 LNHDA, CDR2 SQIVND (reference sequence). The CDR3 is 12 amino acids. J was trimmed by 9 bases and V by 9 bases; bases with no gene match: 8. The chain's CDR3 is CASRLAGGEQFF. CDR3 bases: TGTGCCAGCCGACTAGCTGGGGGTGAGCAGTTCTTC. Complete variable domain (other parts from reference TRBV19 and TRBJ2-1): DGGITQSPKYLFRKEGQNVTLSCEQNLNHDAMYWYRQDPGQGLRLIYYSQIVNDFQKGDIAEGYSVSREKKESFPLTVTSAQKNPTAFYLCASRLAGGEQFFGPGTRLTVL.

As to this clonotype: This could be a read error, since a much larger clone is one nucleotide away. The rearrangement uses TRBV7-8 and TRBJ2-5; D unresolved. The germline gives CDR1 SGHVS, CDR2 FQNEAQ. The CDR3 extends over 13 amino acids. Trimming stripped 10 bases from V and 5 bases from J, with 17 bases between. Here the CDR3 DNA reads TGTGCCAACACCACCAGAAACCTGGAGACCCAGTACTTC. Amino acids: CANTTRNLETQYF.

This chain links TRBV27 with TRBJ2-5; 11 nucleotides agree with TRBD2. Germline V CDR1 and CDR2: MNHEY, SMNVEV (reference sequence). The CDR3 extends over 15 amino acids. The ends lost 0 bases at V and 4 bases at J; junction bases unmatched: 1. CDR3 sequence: CASSLSSGRVETQYF. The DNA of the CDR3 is TGTGCCAGCAGTTTATCTAGCGGGAGGGTAGAGACCCAGTACTTC.